The following is a T cell receptor beta chain sequence with its context. What it recognizes is unknown. Between the trimmed V and J ends, which lost 4 bases and 2 bases, there was a span of 12 bases. CDR3 size: 14 residues. Germline V gene lookup returns CDR1 LNHDA and CDR2 SQIVND (reference sequence). The data originate from a study of cytomegalovirus exposure and HLA in healthy donors. Turning to the study itself: The use of the same platform for the 95 to 150 validation repertoires and the roughly 700 first-cohort repertoires was reported by a later analysis.

The data were produced by immunoSEQ multiplex PCR, yet TCRdb's version contains in-frame clones alone and is incomplete. The top ten hold about 0.36% of the sample, which has some 250,000 clones, roughly 90% seen once. Regarding the study as a whole: Using the classifier, cytomegalovirus status was reportedly diagnosed with high specificity and sensitivity. The investigators catalogued some 150 TCR beta chains as cytomegalovirus-associated. A few chains tied to CMV proved CMV antigen-specific in vitro.

This TCR was recovered from a woman in her late teens or twenties in good health and CMV-seronegative. The sample comprised PBMCs. The J gene is TRBJ2-7, the V gene TRBV19; D is possibly TRBD2 (6 bases). The CDR3 DNA reads TGTGCCAGTAGTACGGGACTGGACCCCTACGAGCAGTACTTC. Translating it yields CASSTGLDPYEQYF.